Detailed here is one T cell receptor (beta chain). It lacks a known antigen. No base qualities exist here, and no much larger clone lies one base off it. These data are taken from a study of T cell changes during pregnancy in multiple sclerosis (dated by TCRdb to between 2018 and 2020). Study-wide context: The study examined how the T cell repertoire changed over the course of pregnancy in women with multiple sclerosis.

Deletion took 3 bases off V and 3 bases off J, with a span of 9 bases between the germline ends. CDR1 and CDR2 are read off the germline V gene (reference sequence) as MNHEY and SMNVEV. The cysteine opens and the phenylalanine closes a CDR3 of 13 amino acids. Just the 39-base CDR3 DNA is kept, in frame starting at base 1. Preparation of the library involved the immunoSEQ multiplex PCR assay. Imported from immuneACCESS, the table was reduced by TCRdb to in-frame sequences with V and J called. These copies leave out some clones; in studies compared against another copy, an unresolved V gene accounts for under half, and the cause of the remainder is not known. Here the sample has 35,000 to 40,000 clones; roughly 90% occur a single time. Approximately 5.1% of the sample is in the top ten clones.

The material sequenced was CD8+ T cells from peripheral blood mononuclear cells, taken in the third trimester of pregnancy. The chain was built from TRBV27 and TRBJ2-7; the D segment could be TRBD2, given 6 matching bases. The receptor's source is a female donor with multiple sclerosis, enrolled in a pregnancy study. The nucleotide sequence reads TGTGCCAGCAGTTTCAGGAGGGACTACGAGCAGTACTTC. It is translated as CASSFRRDYEQYF.